The entry below gives a single T cell receptor beta chain sequence along with its context. Its antigen remains unidentified. A junction boundary mismatches the germline segment, possibly from a read error. The sample comes from a study of a mutant IDH1 vaccine in newly diagnosed glioma (dated by TCRdb to the early 2020s). Concerning the study at large: Vaccination started 4-6 weeks after radiotherapy alone, or was given together with temozolomide cycles in the groups whose treatment included chemotherapy. The week-35 safety follow-up was designated visit V12, and the week-47 end of study was designated visit V13. Of the 25 to 40 patients who were treated, around 62% were male and about 40% were female, and the mean age was around 40 years. For exploratory analyses, about two dozen treated patients had longitudinal TCRB deep sequencing done wherever samples were available. Peripheral blood was drawn at six visits: V03 (baseline), V05, V07, V10, V12 and V13. Prior to enrollment, standard therapy consisting of radiotherapy alone, temozolomide alone, or radiochemotherapy with temozolomide had been administered to patients, with the combination being received by most patients. Overall results and qualifications from the work: Immune responses induced by the vaccine were seen in approximately 92% of patients across multiple MHC alleles. Pseudoprogression seemed to be unrelated to changes in the top peripheral T cell clonotypes found by TCRB sequencing. Availability determined which PBMC samples were chosen for TCRB deep sequencing. It was noted by the authors that analyses of patient blood samples could not be reproduced owing to sample limitations.

Read against the paper, the sample's time point label means: week 35, safety follow-up. Every vaccine dose consisted of 300 ug of a 20-mer mutant IDH1 peptide in Montanide, administered subcutaneously together with topical imiquimod. Eight vaccinations were administered to patients in weeks 1, 3, 5, 7, 11, 15, 19 and 23, corresponding to visits V03 through V10. The donors had newly diagnosed IDH1-mutant astrocytomas of WHO grade 3 or 4 that showed loss of nuclear ATRX. The samples were drawn from NOA16, a multicentre, single-arm, open-label phase I trial in Germany that tested a mutant IDH1 peptide vaccine in humans for the first time. Genomic DNA for TCRB sequencing was isolated from EDTA blood with the DNeasy Blood and Tissue Kit. CDR1 SGHRS and CDR2 YFSETQ are derived from the germline V gene. The cysteine opens and the phenylalanine closes a CDR3 of 18 amino acids. The CDR3 DNA has 54 bases and is translated from base 1.

Library creation used the immunoSEQ multiplex PCR assay. The hsTCRB Kit was used according to the manufacturer's protocol to amplify rearranged TCR beta chain sequences. An Illumina MiSeq was used to sequence the TCRB libraries. Processing in the source paper ran as follows. The kit vendor's proprietary platform handled demultiplexing, trimming and gene mapping. Entries here come from immuneACCESS through TCRdb and include only in-frame sequences with V and J called. Some clones fail to appear in such tables; in the studies checked, an unresolved V gene covers under half of the shortfall, and the cause of the remainder is unknown. V, J and clone size derive from that table, while D and trimming were established from the DNA sequence. The sample table holds about 40,000 clones, of which 83% were seen once. Together, the top ten hold roughly 5.6% of the sample.

The sample consisted of PBMCs, taken from a glioma patient whose treatment included an IDH1 peptide vaccine. Rearrangement joined TRBV5-1 to TRBJ2-6; 9 nucleotides in the junction match TRBD1. This receptor was obtained from a woman aged 50 to 65 with glioma. For the CDR3, the sequence is CASSLGQGLSSGANVLTF. The DNA sequence is as follows: TGCGCCAGCAGTTTGGGACAGGGCTTGTCCTCTGGGGCCAACGTCCTGACTTTC. The variable domain in full, with residues beyond the CDR3 obtained from the reference TRBV5-1 and TRBJ2-6 genes, is KAGVTQTPRYLIKTRGQQVTLSCSPISGHRSVSWYQQTPGQGLQFLFEYFSETQRNKGNFPGRFSGRQFSNSRSEMNVSTLELGDSALYLCASSLGQGLSSGANVLTFGAGSRLTVL.